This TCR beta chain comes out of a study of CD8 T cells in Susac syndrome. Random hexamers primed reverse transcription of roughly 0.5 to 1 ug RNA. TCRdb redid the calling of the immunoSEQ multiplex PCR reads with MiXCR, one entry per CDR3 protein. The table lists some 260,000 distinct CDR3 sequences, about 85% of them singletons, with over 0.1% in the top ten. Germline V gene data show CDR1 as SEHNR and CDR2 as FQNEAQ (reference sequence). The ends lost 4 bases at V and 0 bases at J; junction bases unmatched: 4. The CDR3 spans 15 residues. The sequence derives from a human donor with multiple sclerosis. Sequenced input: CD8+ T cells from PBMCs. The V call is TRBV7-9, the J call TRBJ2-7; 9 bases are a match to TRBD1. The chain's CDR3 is CASSWGTGSSYEQYF. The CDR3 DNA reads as TGTGCCAGCAGCTGGGGGACAGGGAGCTCCTACGAGCAGTACTTC. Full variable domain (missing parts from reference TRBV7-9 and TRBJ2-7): DTGVSQNPRHKITKRGQNVTFRCDPISEHNRLYWYRQTLGQGPEFLTYFQNEAQLEKSRLLSDRFSAERPKGSFSTLEIQRTEQGDSAMYLCASSWGTGSSYEQYFGPGTRLTVT.